What follows are 2 T cell receptor beta chains derived from one specimen sequenced in a study of blood T cell repertoires in COVID-19. Profiled with immunoSEQ multiplex PCR; TCRdb holds only in-frame clones, not every one. Of about 120,000 clones detected, about nine tenths appear once; the ten largest clones hold 1.5% to 2%. Specimen: peripheral blood. The receptors originated from a human donor with active COVID-19. The donor label of this sample is uncertain.

The rearrangement links TRBV6-6 to TRBJ1-2; TRBD1 matches at 7 bases. Germline trimming cut 5 bases from V and 4 bases from J; bases unmatched to any gene: 7. The CDR3 consists of 14 residues. Germline V gene sequence: CDR1 MNHNY, CDR2 SVGAGI (reference sequence). The CDR3 coding sequence is TGTGCCAGCAGTCCCAGGGGGAACTTCTATGGCTACACCTTC. Amino acids: CASSPRGNFYGYTF.

The rearrangement links TRBV6-5 to TRBJ2-7, with D tentatively TRBD1 (6 bases). The CDR3 is 13 amino acids. CDR1 MNHEY and CDR2 SVGAGI come from the germline V gene. V was pared by 3 bases and J by 3 bases, with 9 bases between. The CDR3 DNA sequence: TGTGCCAGCAGTTATAGCAGGGGCTACGAGCAGTACTTC. Translating gives CASSYSRGYEQYF.